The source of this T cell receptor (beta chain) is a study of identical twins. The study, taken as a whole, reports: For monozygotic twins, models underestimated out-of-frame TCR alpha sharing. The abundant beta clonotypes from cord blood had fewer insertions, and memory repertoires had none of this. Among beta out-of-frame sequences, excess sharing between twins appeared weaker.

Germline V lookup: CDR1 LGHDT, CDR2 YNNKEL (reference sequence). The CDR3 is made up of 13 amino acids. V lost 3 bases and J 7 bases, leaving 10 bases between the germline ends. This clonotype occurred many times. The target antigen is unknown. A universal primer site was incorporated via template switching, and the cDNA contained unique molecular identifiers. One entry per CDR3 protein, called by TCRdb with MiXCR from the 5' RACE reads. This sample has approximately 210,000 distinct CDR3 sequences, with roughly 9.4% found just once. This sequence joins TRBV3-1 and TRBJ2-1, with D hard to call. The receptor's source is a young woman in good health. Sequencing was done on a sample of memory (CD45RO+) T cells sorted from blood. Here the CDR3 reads CASSHSARNEQFF. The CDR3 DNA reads TGTGCCAGCAGCCACTCAGCCCGGAATGAGCAGTTCTTC.